A single sample is the source of the 21 T cell receptor beta chains below, sequenced in a study of T cells after yellow fever vaccination. MiXCR was run by TCRdb on the 5' RACE reads, yielding one entry per CDR3 protein. The data show 450,000 to 650,000 distinct CDR3 sequences, roughly 13% seen once. Sequenced here: PBMCs, sampled on the day of the yellow fever booster vaccination. These receptors were collected from a man aged 30-40 years who received the YFV17D yellow fever vaccine.

In this sample, this clonotype turned up a few times. V gene TRBV9 combines with J gene TRBJ2-7; 7 bases agree with TRBD2. V lost 4 bases to trimming and J lost 1 base; unmatched junction nucleotides: 8. This CDR3 has 15 residues. Germline V CDR1 and CDR2: SGDLS, YYNGEE. CDR3 amino acids: CASSPGLVSSYEQYF. CDR3 DNA sequence: TGTGCCAGCAGCCCCGGACTAGTGTCATCCTACGAGCAGTACTTC.

This clonotype was picked up a small number of times. This rearrangement joins TRBV20-1 to TRBJ2-5; possibly TRBD1 or TRBD2 for D (6 bases each). Trimming cost V 7 bases and J 5 bases, with 23 bases left between them. Germline V lookup: CDR1 DFQATT, CDR2 SNEGSKA (reference sequence). The CDR3 runs to 15 residues. The CDR3 spells CSVGGTGLVTETQYF. The CDR3, as DNA: TGCAGTGTCGGGGGTACAGGGTTAGTGACGGAGACCCAGTACTTC.

This clonotype has ten or more counts. The V call is TRBV3-1, the J call TRBJ1-5; D is uncertain. CDR3 length equals 14 residues. V was clipped by 0 bases and J by 13 bases, with 16 bases between them. Germline V CDR1 and CDR2: LGHDT, YNNKEL (reference sequence). CDR3 DNA sequence: TGTGCCAGCAGCCAAGAAGTGGGATCGTTGACTCAGCATTTT. Protein: CASSQEVGSLTQHF.

This clonotype was detected only a few times. The chain links TRBV10-3 to TRBJ1-1; D remains unclear. Per germline, CDR1 ENHRY and CDR2 SYGVKD. The germline V and J ends were trimmed by 7 bases and 3 bases, with 15 bases remaining between them. The CDR3 contains 14 residues. The CDR3 sequence: CAITKGASHTEAFF. The CDR3 coding sequence is TGTGCCATCACCAAGGGTGCCAGCCACACTGAAGCTTTCTTT.

This chain links TRBV11-2 with TRBJ2-2; a possible D gene is TRBD2 (6 bases). This CDR3 spans 16 amino acids. V gave up 3 bases and J gave up 4 bases, with 15 bases separating them. Germline-derived CDR1 and CDR2 are SGHAT and FQNNGV. The CDR3 here is CASSFPRGGATGELFF. CDR3 bases: TGTGCCAGCAGCTTCCCCCGAGGCGGGGCCACCGGGGAGCTGTTTTTT.

The chain uses TRBV6-2 or TRBV6-3 and TRBJ2-7; D gene uncertain. The CDR3 runs 14 residues. CDR1 and CDR2 (germline): MNHEY, SVGEGT. Trimming shortened V by 2 bases and J by 3 bases, and 11 bases separated the two germline ends. CDR3 nucleotide sequence: TGTGCCAGCAGTTACGGGCTCTTCAACTACGAGCAGTACTTC. Encoded protein: CASSYGLFNYEQYF.

There are a few counts of this clonotype. The chain is built from TRBV12-3 or TRBV12-4 and TRBJ2-1; D gene ambiguous. The CDR3 extends over 15 amino acids. Trimming cost V 6 bases and J 1 base, with 13 bases left between them. The CDR3 sequence: CASSPVVGSYNEQFF. CDR3 bases: TGTGCCAGCAGCCCCGTTGTAGGGTCCTACAATGAGCAGTTCTTC.

This clonotype has more than one count but fewer than ten. The chain recombines TRBV20-1 with TRBJ2-7; TRBD2 matches at 9 bases. The V gene end was trimmed by 6 bases and the J gene end by 2 bases; junction bases not matched to a gene: 11. This CDR3 is 15 amino acids long. Looked up from germline, CDR1 is DFQATT and CDR2 is SNEGSKA (reference sequence). The CDR3 loop reads CSAAALAGEAYEQYF. The DNA of the CDR3 is TGCAGTGCGGCCGCTTTAGCGGGAGAAGCCTACGAGCAGTACTTC.

Ten or more counts support this clonotype. The chain employs TRBV5-6 and TRBJ1-2; D is undetermined. The germline gives CDR1 SGHDT, CDR2 YYEEEE. The CDR3 consists of 11 residues. V lost 5 bases and J lost 1, with 3 bases in between. The CDR3 loop reads CASRLNYGYTF. The CDR3 DNA follows: TGTGCCAGCAGACTTAACTATGGCTACACCTTC.

There are a few counts of this clonotype. V and J are TRBV6-2 or TRBV6-3 and TRBJ2-2; 7 bases fit TRBD2. V gave up 10 bases and J gave up 7 bases; unmatched junction bases: 15. The CDR3 length is 15 residues. Per germline, CDR1 MNHEY and CDR2 SVGEGT. CDR3 protein: CATTISIPSGGELFF. As DNA, the CDR3 is TGTGCCACCACGATATCGATTCCTAGCGGCGGGGAGCTGTTTTTT.

The chain is built from TRBV14 and TRBJ2-7, with 11 bases fitting TRBD1. With 4 bases clipped from V and 0 bases from J, the junction kept 8 bases outside the gene matches. The CDR3 runs to 17 residues. Germline V gene lookup returns CDR1 SGHDN and CDR2 FVKESK. This chain's CDR3 is CASSRSRTGGLSYEQYF. The CDR3 nucleotides read TGTGCCAGCAGCCGGTCTCGGACAGGGGGCCTCTCCTACGAGCAGTACTTC.

The genes are TRBV20-1 and TRBJ1-4; the D gene is possibly TRBD1 (5 bases). The CDR3 is made up of 12 amino acids. Germline V gene lookup returns CDR1 DFQATT and CDR2 SNEGSKA (reference sequence). V was pared by 6 bases and J by 5 bases, with 10 bases between. The CDR3 nucleotides are TGCAGTGCCCGGGGGGAGAATGAAAAACTGTTTTTT. Translated, it gives CSARGENEKLFF.

This clonotype turned up a few times. The chain couples TRBV4-1 to TRBJ2-3; 8 bases are shared with TRBD2. The CDR3 runs to 16 residues. Germline values: CDR1 MGHRA, CDR2 YSYEKL. The V and J ends lost 0 bases and 3 bases, in that order; junction bases with no gene match: 5. This CDR3 reads CASSQDPAGVTDTQYF. The CDR3 nucleotides read TGCGCCAGCAGCCAAGACCCAGCGGGAGTAACAGATACGCAGTATTTT.

This sequence joins TRBV10-3 and TRBJ1-2; 7 bases line up with TRBD1. There are 13 residues in the CDR3. V was clipped by 6 bases and J by 6 bases; unmatched bases: 7. Germline V CDR1 and CDR2: ENHRY, SYGVKD. The CDR3: CAISSDRDNGYTF. Written as DNA, the CDR3 is TGTGCCATCAGCAGCGACAGGGATAATGGCTACACCTTC.

This clonotype was seen a handful of times. V is TRBV20-1 and J is TRBJ1-5; a possible D gene is TRBD1 (5 bases). Trimming stripped 3 bases from V and 2 bases from J, with 8 bases between. This CDR3 spans 13 amino acids. Germline lookup yields CDR1 DFQATT and CDR2 SNEGSKA (reference sequence). The CDR3 sequence: CSARRGGNQPQHF. DNA of the CDR3: TGCAGTGCTAGGAGGGGCGGCAATCAGCCCCAGCATTTT.

This clonotype was seen a few times. The rearrangement uses TRBV10-3 and TRBJ1-1, with 11 bases that match TRBD1. Germline-derived CDR1 and CDR2 are ENHRY and SYGVKD. The CDR3 loop spans 13 amino acids. The J segment lost 6 bases and the V segment lost 10 bases, leaving 7 bases of the junction unmatched. CDR3 sequence reads: CATVDRGLSEAFF. The CDR3 nucleotides read TGTGCCACCGTGGACAGGGGGCTCTCTGAAGCTTTCTTT.

This clonotype has just a few counts. V usage is TRBV7-8 and J usage is TRBJ2-6; D not certain. Trimming removed 2 bases from V and 0 bases from J, with 5 bases in between. Germline values: CDR1 SGHVS, CDR2 FQNEAQ. The CDR3 length is 15 residues. The CDR3 bases are TGTGCCAGCAGCTTATCACTCTCTGGGGCCAACGTCCTGACTTTC. Encoded protein: CASSLSLSGANVLTF.

The rearrangement joins TRBV4-3 to TRBJ2-1; D gene uncertain. This CDR3 region has 14 residues. Between the trimmed V and J ends, which lost 2 bases and 6 bases, there was a span of 11 bases. The germline V gene has CDR1 LGHNA and CDR2 YSLEER. The CDR3 DNA sequence: TGCGCCAGCAGCCAAATAGGCGTGGTCAATGAGCAGTTCTTC. It translates to CASSQIGVVNEQFF.

V usage is TRBV6-5 and J usage is TRBJ2-1; 8 bases are shared with TRBD2. CDR1 is MNHEY, CDR2 SVGAGI, per germline. Unmatched junction bases numbered 12, after V lost 5 bases and J lost 6 bases. This CDR3 comprises 16 residues. The CDR3 region has the DNA TGTGCCAGCAGTCGCCCTCCGGGACTAGAATCCAATGAGCAGTTCTTC. Encoded protein: CASSRPPGLESNEQFF.

The chain joins TRBV30 to TRBJ2-1, with TRBD2 identical over 10 bases. The ends lost 6 bases at V and 2 bases at J; junction bases unmatched: 4. In germline, CDR1 is GTSNPN, CDR2 SVGIG (reference sequence). There are 14 residues in the CDR3. The CDR3 loop is CACKSGRAYNEQFF. In nucleotides, the CDR3 is TGTGCCTGTAAAAGCGGGAGGGCCTACAATGAGCAGTTCTTC. The whole variable domain, filled in from reference TRBV30 and TRBJ2-1, reads SQTIHQWPATLVQPVGSPLSLECTVEGTSNPNLYWYRQAAGRGLQLLFYSVGIGQISSEVPQNLSASRPQDRQFILSSKKLLLSDSGFYLCACKSGRAYNEQFFGPGTRLTVL.

This clonotype was detected a few times. The chain joins TRBV28 to TRBJ2-7; perhaps TRBD1 as D (8 bases). The germline gives CDR1 MDHEN, CDR2 SYDVKM. The CDR3 spans 13 residues. V lost 8 bases and J 6 bases, leaving 17 bases between the germline ends. The CDR3 region has the DNA TGTGCCAGCCGACCAGGGGGCGGGAGCGAGCAGTACTTC. This encodes CASRPGGGSEQYF.